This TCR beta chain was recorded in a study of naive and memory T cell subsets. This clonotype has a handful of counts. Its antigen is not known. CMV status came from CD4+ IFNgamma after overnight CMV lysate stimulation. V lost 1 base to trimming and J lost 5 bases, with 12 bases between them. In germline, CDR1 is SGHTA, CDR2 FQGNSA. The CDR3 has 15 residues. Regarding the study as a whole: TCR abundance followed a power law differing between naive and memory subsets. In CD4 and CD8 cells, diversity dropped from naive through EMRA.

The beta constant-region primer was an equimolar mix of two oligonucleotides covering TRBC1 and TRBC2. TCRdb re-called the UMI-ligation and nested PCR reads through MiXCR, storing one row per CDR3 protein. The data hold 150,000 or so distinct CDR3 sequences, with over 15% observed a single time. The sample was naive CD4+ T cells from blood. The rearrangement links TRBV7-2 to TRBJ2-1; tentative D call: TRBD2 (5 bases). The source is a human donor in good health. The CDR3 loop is CASSLEAASNNEQFF. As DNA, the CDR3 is TGTGCCAGCAGCTTAGAAGCGGCTAGCAACAATGAGCAGTTCTTC.